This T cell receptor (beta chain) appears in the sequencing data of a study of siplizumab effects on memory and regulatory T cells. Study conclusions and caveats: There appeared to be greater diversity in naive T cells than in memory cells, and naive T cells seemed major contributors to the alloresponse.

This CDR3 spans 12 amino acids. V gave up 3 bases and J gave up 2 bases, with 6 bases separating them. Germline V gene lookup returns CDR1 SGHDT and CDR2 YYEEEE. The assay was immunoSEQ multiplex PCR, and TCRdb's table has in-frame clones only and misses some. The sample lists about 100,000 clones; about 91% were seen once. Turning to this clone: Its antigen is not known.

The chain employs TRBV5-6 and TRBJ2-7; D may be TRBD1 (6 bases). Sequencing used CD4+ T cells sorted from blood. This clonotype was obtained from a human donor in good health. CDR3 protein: CASSWDTYEQYF. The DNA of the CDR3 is TGTGCCAGCAGCTGGGACACCTACGAGCAGTACTTC. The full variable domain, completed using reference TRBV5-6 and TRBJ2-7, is DAGVTQSPTHLIKTRGQQVTLRCSPKSGHDTVSWYQQALGQGPQFIFQYYEEEERQRGNFPDRFSGHQFPNYSSELNVNALLLGDSALYLCASSWDTYEQYFGPGTRLTVT.